This T cell receptor beta chain was found in a study of CD8+CD57+ T cells in acquired aplastic anemia. Those patients picked for sequencing had displayed CD8+CD57+ cell expansion on flow cytometry. The germline CDR1 and CDR2 sequences are SGHKS and YYEKEE (reference sequence). The V end was cut by 2 bases, the J end by 8 bases, with 7 bases between. The CDR3 runs 12 residues. The use of genomic DNA as template underpinned the TCR beta VDJ and CDR3 profiling. Using its own MiXCR run on the reads, TCRdb lists one record per CDR3 protein. The data hold 250,000 to 300,000 distinct CDR3 sequences, with roughly 53% observed a single time.

The source material was sorted CD4+, CD8+, or CD8+CD57+ T cells (not recorded which) from PBMCs. The chain carries TRBV5-5 and TRBJ2-2; D is possibly TRBD1 (6 bases). This clonotype was obtained from a human donor with aplastic anemia. CDR3 bases: TGTGCCAGCAGCTTCGGGACAGGGGAGCTGTTTTTT. Protein: CASSFGTGELFF. Using reference TRBV5-5 and TRBJ2-2 for the parts outside the CDR3, the full variable domain is DAGVTQSPTHLIKTRGQQVTLRCSPISGHKSVSWYQQVLGQGPQFIFQYYEKEERGRGNFPDRFSARQFPNYSSELNVNALLLGDSALYLCASSFGTGELFFGEGSRLTVL.